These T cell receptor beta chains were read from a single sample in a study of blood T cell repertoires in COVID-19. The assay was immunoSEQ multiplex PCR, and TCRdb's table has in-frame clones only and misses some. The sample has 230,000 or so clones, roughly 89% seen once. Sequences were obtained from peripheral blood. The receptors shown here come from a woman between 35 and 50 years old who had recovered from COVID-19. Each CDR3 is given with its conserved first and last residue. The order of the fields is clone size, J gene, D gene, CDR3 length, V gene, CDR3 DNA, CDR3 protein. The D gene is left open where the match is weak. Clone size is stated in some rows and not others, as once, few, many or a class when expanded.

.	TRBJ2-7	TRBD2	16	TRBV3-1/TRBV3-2	TGTGCCAGCAGCCAACCCCAGCGGGGAACCTCCTACGAGCAGTACTTC	CASSQPQRGTSYEQYF
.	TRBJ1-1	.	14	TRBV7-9	TGTGCCAGCAGCTTAAATCAGGGTGGACATGAAGCTTTCTTT	CASSLNQGGHEAFF
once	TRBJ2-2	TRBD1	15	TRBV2	TGTGCCAGCATGGTCAGGGGGCTCGGCACCGGGGAGCTGTTTTTT	CASMVRGLGTGELFF
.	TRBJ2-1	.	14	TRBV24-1	TGTGCCACCAGTGATTTAAGACAGTACAATGAGCAGTTCTTC	CATSDLRQYNEQFF
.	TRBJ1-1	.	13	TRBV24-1	TGTGCCACCAGTGATAGAAACAGCCCGGTAGCTTTCTTT	CATSDRNSPVAFF
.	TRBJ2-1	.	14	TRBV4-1	TGCGCCAGCAGCCAAGGTTCCCAGGTACGGGAGCAGTTCTTC	CASSQGSQVREQFF
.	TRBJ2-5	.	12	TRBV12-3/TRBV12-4	TGTGCCAGCAGTTTCGGCCAAGAGACCCAGTACTTC	CASSFGQETQYF
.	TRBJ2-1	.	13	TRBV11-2	TGTGCCTCAACCGGGGAAAACTACAATGAGCAGTTCTTC	CASTGENYNEQFF
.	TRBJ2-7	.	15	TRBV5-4	TGTGCCAGCAGCTCCGGACAGCTGAAAAGCTACGAGCAGTACTTC	CASSSGQLKSYEQYF
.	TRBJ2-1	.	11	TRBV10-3	TGTGCCATCAGTGCCCGAGAAGAGCAGTTCTTC	CAISAREEQFF
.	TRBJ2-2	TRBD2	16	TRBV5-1	TGCGCCAGCAGCTGGAAAGCGGGGGTTGACACCGGGGAGCTGTTTTTT	CASSWKAGVDTGELFF
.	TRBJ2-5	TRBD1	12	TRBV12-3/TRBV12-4	TGTGCCAGCAGGACAGGGCAAGAGACCCAGTACTTC	CASRTGQETQYF
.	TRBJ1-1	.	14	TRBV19	TGTGCCAGTATGGGTGGGGGCTGGAACACTGAAGCTTTCTTT	CASMGGGWNTEAFF
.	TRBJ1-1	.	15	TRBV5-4	TGTGCCAGCAGCTTGAGGACAGACATGAACACTGAAGCTTTCTTT	CASSLRTDMNTEAFF
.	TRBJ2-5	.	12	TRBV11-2	TGTGCCAGCAGCCCCCTTCTAGAGACCCAGTACTTC	CASSPLLETQYF
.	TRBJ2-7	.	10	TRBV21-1	TGTGCCAGCAGCAAAGAGAGGCGGTACTTC	CASSKERRYF
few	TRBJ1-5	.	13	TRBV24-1	TGTGCCACCCAATCTGCAGGGGCCGGGCCCCAGCATTTT	CATQSAGAGPQHF
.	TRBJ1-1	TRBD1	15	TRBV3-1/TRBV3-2	TGTGCCAGCAGCCGGGAAAGGACAGGCCGCACTGAAGCTTTCTTT	CASSRERTGRTEAFF
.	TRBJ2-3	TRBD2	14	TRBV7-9	TGTGCCAGCAGCCAAAGCGGGGGGTTTGGTACGCAGTATTTT	CASSQSGGFGTQYF
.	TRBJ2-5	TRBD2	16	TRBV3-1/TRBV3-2	TGTGCCAGCAGCCAGTCTAGCGGGGCCCCGCAAGAGACCCAGTACTTC	CASSQSSGAPQETQYF
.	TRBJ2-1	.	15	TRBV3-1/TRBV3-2	TGTGCCACCTCCAATGGGGGTAGCGGCGACGGTGAGCAGTTCTTC	CATSNGGSGDGEQFF
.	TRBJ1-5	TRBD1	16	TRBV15	TGTGCCACCAGCAGAGGGGACAGGGGGCAGGATCAGCCCCAGCATTTT	CATSRGDRGQDQPQHF
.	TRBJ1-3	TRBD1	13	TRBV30	TGTGCCCTCGACAGGGCAGGGGGAAACACCATATATTTT	CALDRAGGNTIYF
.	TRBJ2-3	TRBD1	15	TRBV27	TGTGCCAGCAGTCCGAGGACAGGTGGGGCAGATACGCAGTATTTT	CASSPRTGGADTQYF
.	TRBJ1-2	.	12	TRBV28	TGTGCCAGCAACGAAGGAGGGCATGGCTACACCTTC	CASNEGGHGYTF
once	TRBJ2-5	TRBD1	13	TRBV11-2	TGTGCCAGCAGCTTGGACAGGGATAGGACCCAGTACTTC	CASSLDRDRTQYF
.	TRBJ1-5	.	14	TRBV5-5	TGTGCCAGCAGCTCTGGCTGGAGCAATCAGCCCCAGCATTTT	CASSSGWSNQPQHF
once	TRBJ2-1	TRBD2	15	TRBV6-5	TGTGCCAGCAGGACACTAGCGGGGGGCTACAATGAGCAGTTCTTC	CASRTLAGGYNEQFF
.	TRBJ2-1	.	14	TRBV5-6	TGTGCCAGCAGCTTTTTTCTACGGTACAATGAGCAGTTCTTC	CASSFFLRYNEQFF
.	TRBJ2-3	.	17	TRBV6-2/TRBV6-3	TGTGCCAGCAGTTACCCGGAAGGGGGATATGGCACAGATACGCAGTATTTT	CASSYPEGGYGTDTQYF
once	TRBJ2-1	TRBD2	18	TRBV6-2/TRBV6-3	TGTGCCAGCAGTTTGGCAGCGGGGTTTACCCTCTCCTACAATGAGCAGTTCTTC	CASSLAAGFTLSYNEQFF
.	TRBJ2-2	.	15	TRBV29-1	TGCAGCGTTGAGGATGGCTCTAGGGGTACCGGGGAGCTGTTTTTT	CSVEDGSRGTGELFF
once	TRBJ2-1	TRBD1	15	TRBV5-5	TGTGCCAGCAGCTTGAGGGGACAGGGGGTCAATGAGCAGTTCTTC	CASSLRGQGVNEQFF
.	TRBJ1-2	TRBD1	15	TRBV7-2	TGTGCCAGCAGCCCAGGACACAGGGGGCGTTTTGGCTACACCTTC	CASSPGHRGRFGYTF
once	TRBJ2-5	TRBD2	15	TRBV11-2	TGTGCCAGCAGCCTGGGGGGGAGGGTGTCCGAGACCCAGTACTTC	CASSLGGRVSETQYF
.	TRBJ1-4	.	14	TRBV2	TGTGCCAGCAAGGCGGGGCCGGAAAATGAAAAACTGTTTTTT	CASKAGPENEKLFF
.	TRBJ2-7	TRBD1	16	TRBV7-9	TGTGCCAGCAGCCGGACAGGGGGCACTCTTCCTTGGGAGCAGTACTTC	CASSRTGGTLPWEQYF
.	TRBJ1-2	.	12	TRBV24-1	TGTGCCACCAGTGAATCAGACTATGGCTACACCTTC	CATSESDYGYTF
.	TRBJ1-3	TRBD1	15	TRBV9	TGTGCCAGCAGCATCCAGGGGGCCTCTGGAAACACCATATATTTT	CASSIQGASGNTIYF
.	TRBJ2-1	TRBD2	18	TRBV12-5	TGTGCTAGTGGTTTTAGAACTTTAGCGGGAGGGTATATCGATGAGCAGTTCTTC	CASGFRTLAGGYIDEQFF
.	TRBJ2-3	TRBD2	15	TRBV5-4	TGTGCCAGCAGACGAAGCGGGACCAACACAGATACGCAGTATTTT	CASRRSGTNTDTQYF
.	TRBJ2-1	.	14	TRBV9	TGTGCCAGCAGCGTAGACGGGGGACGAAATGAGCAGTTCTTC	CASSVDGGRNEQFF
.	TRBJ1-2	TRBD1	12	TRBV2	TGTGCCAGCAGTGGGGACAGGTATGGCTACACCTTC	CASSGDRYGYTF
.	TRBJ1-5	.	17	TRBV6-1	TGTGCCAGCAGTGAATTTTTTGGGAGCGATAGCAATCAGCCCCAGCATTTT	CASSEFFGSDSNQPQHF
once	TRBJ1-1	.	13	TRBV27	TGTGCCAGCAGATCGTATCAGGGGTCTGAAGCTTTCTTT	CASRSYQGSEAFF
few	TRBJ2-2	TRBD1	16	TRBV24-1	TGTGCCACCAGTGATTCTAGACAGGGGGCATCCGGGGAGCTGTTTTTT	CATSDSRQGASGELFF
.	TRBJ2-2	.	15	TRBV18	TGTGCCAGCTCACCATCGGCAGGGTCGGCCGGGGAGCTGTTTTTT	CASSPSAGSAGELFF
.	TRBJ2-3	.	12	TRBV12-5	TGTGCTAGTGGCTCGGACTGGTGGGGGCAGTATTTT	CASGSDWWGQYF
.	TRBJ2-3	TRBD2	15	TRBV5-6	TGTGCCAGCACCGGGACTAGCGGAAGCACAGATACGCAGTATTTT	CASTGTSGSTDTQYF
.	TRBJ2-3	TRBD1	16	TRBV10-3	TGTGCCATCAGTGCCCCGGGACAGGGGAGGGCAGATACGCAGTATTTT	CAISAPGQGRADTQYF
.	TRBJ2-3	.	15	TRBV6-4	TGTGCCAGCAGTGACGACAGCTCTAGCACAGATACGCAGTATTTT	CASSDDSSSTDTQYF
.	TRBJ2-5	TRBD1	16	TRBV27	TGTGCCAGCAGCTGGGACAGCCGGGTGTCGGGTGTGACCCAGTACTTC	CASSWDSRVSGVTQYF